This T cell receptor (beta chain) was observed in a study of blood T cell repertoires in COVID-19. Overall study context: Samples came from the United States, Italy and Spain, spanning acute and convalescent COVID-19. T cells, B-cell-depleted T cells, or PBMCs provided the cDNA or gDNA that served as material.

Original data processing: From reference gene primer amplification, estimates of nucleated cell counts were derived. Clones were sequenced by immunoSEQ multiplex PCR, and TCRdb holds only the in-frame ones, with some missing. For V, J and clone size, that table is used; D and trimming come from the DNA. In the table there are about 230,000 clones, around four fifths of which are singletons. Germline V gives CDR1 SGHTA, CDR2 FQGNSA. This CDR3 has 15 amino acids. The V gene lost 5 bases and the J gene lost 4 bases, with 17 bases spanning the gap. The J gene is TRBJ1-2, the V gene TRBV7-2, with D maybe TRBD1 (6 bases). The specimen was peripheral blood. The sequence came from a man in his forties with acute or convalescent COVID-19. The CDR3: CASSPVPGASYGYTF. In DNA, the CDR3 is TGTGCCAGCAGCCCCGTGCCAGGGGCTAGCTATGGCTACACCTTC.